These T cell receptor beta chains were read from a single sample in a study of blood T cells in healthy people across ages. TCRdb called the 5' RACE reads again in MiXCR, with one record for every CDR3 protein. The profile covers about 800,000 distinct CDR3 sequences, with roughly 25% appearing a single time and under 4.5% taken by the ten largest. The data also belong to a second study, concerning T cells of mothers and their children.

The sample was blood. These receptors came from a boy between 10 and 17 years old in good health. The CDR3 runs from the conserved cysteine through the conserved F or W. The D gene is left open where the match is weak. Rows may omit the clone size; those that give it use once, few, many or a size class.

v_call	j_call	d_call	clone_size	cdr3_nt	cdr3_aa
TRBV3-1	TRBJ2-1	-	-	TGTGCCAGCAGCCGAGCAACAGGGTGGCAGTTCTTC	CASSRATGWQFF
TRBV6-6	TRBJ1-1	TRBD1	-	TGTGCCAGCAGTTACTCCCGCCTCGGACAGGCCCCTGAAGCTTTCTTT	CASSYSRLGQAPEAFF
TRBV28	TRBJ1-1	-	few	TGTGCCAGCAGTTTATTTGGTTGTTTTTGTAGGAGGATTGGGGTGAACACTGAAGCTTTCTTT	CASSLFGCFCRRIGVNTEAFF
TRBV29-1	TRBJ1-4	-	few	TGCAGCGTTGAAGAGCGCAGAGGGGCTAATGAAAAACTGTTTTTT	CSVEERRGANEKLFF
TRBV12-3/TRBV12-4	TRBJ2-1	-	few	TGTGCCAGCAGTTTAGTATTAGTATCATCCGTCAATGAGCAGTTCTTC	CASSLVLVSSVNEQFF
TRBV12-3/TRBV12-4	TRBJ2-1	-	-	TGTGCCAGCCATAAGGTGGGCTCCTACAATGAGCAGTTCTTC	CASHKVGSYNEQFF
TRBV13	TRBJ1-4	-	-	TGTGCCAGCAGCCACCGGGGCCAATCTGGAGAAAAACTGTTTTTT	CASSHRGQSGEKLFF
TRBV30	TRBJ2-6	-	few	TGTGCCTGGAGTACCGGAGCTGGGGCCAACGTCCTGACTTTC	CAWSTGAGANVLTF
TRBV7-9	TRBJ2-5	-	-	TGTGCCAGCAGCTTGCTGGGAAGAGAGGATCAAGAGACCCAGTACTTC	CASSLLGREDQETQYF
TRBV5-1	TRBJ2-3	TRBD2	-	TGCACCAGCAGCCTGGGACTAGTTAGGACAGATACGCAGTATTTT	CTSSLGLVRTDTQYF
TRBV6-2/TRBV6-3	TRBJ2-3	-	few	TGTGCCAGCGCCGACTCCCCGGAAGATACGCAGTATTTT	CASADSPEDTQYF
TRBV9	TRBJ2-6	TRBD1	few	TGTGCCAGCCACGGGACAGGGAGCTCTGGGGCCAACGTCCTGACTTTC	CASHGTGSSGANVLTF
TRBV5-1	TRBJ2-7	TRBD2	once	TGCGCCAGCAGCTTGGAATTCGGGGGAGGGATAAGATTCTACGAGCAGTACTTC	CASSLEFGGGIRFYEQYF
TRBV11-1	TRBJ1-1	-	-	TGTGCCAGCAGCTTGGACTACCCTGAAATGAACACTGAAGCTTTCTTT	CASSLDYPEMNTEAFF
TRBV6-5	TRBJ2-7	-	-	TGTGCCAGCAGTTACTCGCGGGGACTCCCCTCCTACGAGCAGTACTTC	CASSYSRGLPSYEQYF
TRBV9	TRBJ2-7	-	-	TGTGCCAGCAGCGTAGGGGGTAATCCGGGCGAGCAGTACTTC	CASSVGGNPGEQYF
TRBV28	TRBJ2-1	-	few	TGTGCCAGCAGTATTCACCGTGGAAATGAGCAGTTCTTC	CASSIHRGNEQFF
TRBV27	TRBJ2-1	TRBD1	-	TGTGCCAGCAGAGGGACAGGGGGCTCCTACAATGAGCAGTTCTTC	CASRGTGGSYNEQFF
TRBV5-1	TRBJ2-7	TRBD2	few	TGCGCCAGCAGCTTGGCGGGAGGGCGTGAAAACGAGCAGTACTTC	CASSLAGGRENEQYF
TRBV5-5	TRBJ1-5	-	few	TGTGCCAGCAGCTTGGCTGGGAACTTCTATCAGCCCCAGCATTTT	CASSLAGNFYQPQHF
TRBV14	TRBJ2-7	-	few	TGTGCCAGCAGCCAAGAGGAAAGGACAGACTCCTACGAGCAGTACTTC	CASSQEERTDSYEQYF
TRBV6-2/TRBV6-3	TRBJ2-3	-	few	TGTGCCAGCAGTTACGGGACTCGAAACACGGATACGCAGTATTTT	CASSYGTRNTDTQYF
TRBV6-5	TRBJ2-7	TRBD1	-	TGTGCCAGCCACAGGACAGGGACCTACGAGCAGTACTTC	CASHRTGTYEQYF
TRBV29-1	TRBJ2-2	-	few	TGCAGCCCGAAATCCGGGGAGCTGTTTTTT	CSPKSGELFF
TRBV7-9	TRBJ2-5	-	-	TGTGCCAGCAGCTTAAGAAAGCCACAAGAGACCCAGTACTTC	CASSLRKPQETQYF
TRBV20-1	TRBJ1-1	-	-	TGCAGCACGAGCAGGGGTGTCACTGAAGCTTTCTTT	CSTSRGVTEAFF
TRBV5-5	TRBJ1-5	-	few	TGTGCCAGCAGCCCGCTGCCTGTTAGCAATCAGCCCCAGCATTTT	CASSPLPVSNQPQHF
TRBV12-3/TRBV12-4	TRBJ2-5	-	-	TGTGCCAGCAGTTCCGGGTCCAAACAAGAGACCCAGTACTTC	CASSSGSKQETQYF
TRBV5-1	TRBJ2-6	-	-	TGCGCCAGCAGCCCCGCCGGGGGATCTGGGGCCAACGTCCTGACTTTC	CASSPAGGSGANVLTF
TRBV7-2	TRBJ2-5	TRBD2	-	TGTGCCAGCAGCTTATTCCCGGGAGGGGTCCACGAGCAGCACTTC	CASSLFPGGVHEQHF
TRBV6-2/TRBV6-3	TRBJ1-6	-	few	TGTGCCAGCAGAGACGGGTTTTCACCCCTCCACTTT	CASRDGFSPLHF
TRBV7-2	TRBJ2-5	TRBD2	-	TGTGCCAGCAGCTTAGGGGCGGGGGAACAAGAGACCCAGTACTTC	CASSLGAGEQETQYF
TRBV4-3	TRBJ2-3	-	many	TGCGCCAGCAGCCAAGATTATGCAGGACCCACAGATACGCAGTATTTT	CASSQDYAGPTDTQYF
TRBV15	TRBJ2-2	-	-	TGTGCCACCAGCAGAAACCGACTAGGGGAAACGATTACCGGGGAGCTGTTTTTT	CATSRNRLGETITGELFF
TRBV28	TRBJ2-7	TRBD1	few	TGTGCCAGCAGTTCCTACAGGGGCCGGTACGAGCAGTACTTC	CASSSYRGRYEQYF
TRBV10-3	TRBJ1-1	TRBD1	-	TGTGCCATCAGGGACAGGGTCACTGAAGCTTTCTTT	CAIRDRVTEAFF
TRBV25-1	TRBJ2-1	TRBD2	-	TGTGCCAGCAGTGAATTTGATCTAGCGGGGGCATGGAATGAGCAGTTCTTC	CASSEFDLAGAWNEQFF
TRBV29-1	TRBJ2-5	-	once	TGCAGCGTCCACCCCGGGGCGGGTCAAGAGACCCAGTACTTC	CSVHPGAGQETQYF
TRBV28	TRBJ2-1	TRBD1	-	TGTGCCAGCAGTGAATTGGGACAGTCCAATGAGCAGTTCTTC	CASSELGQSNEQFF
TRBV5-5	TRBJ2-1	TRBD1	-	TGTGCCAGCTTTCCGGGACAGTCCTACAATGAGCAGTTCTTC	CASFPGQSYNEQFF
TRBV5-1	TRBJ1-5	-	-	TGCGCCAGCAGCTTGGACGGGGATGATCGGCCCCAGCATTTT	CASSLDGDDRPQHF
TRBV12-3/TRBV12-4	TRBJ2-4	-	-	TGTGCCAGCAGCCCAGACGGATCCTTAGCCAAAAACATTCAGTACTTC	CASSPDGSLAKNIQYF
TRBV12-3/TRBV12-4	TRBJ2-7	TRBD2	many	TGTGCCAGCACCCCTCTGCGGGGGACCGAGCAGTACTTC	CASTPLRGTEQYF
TRBV29-1	TRBJ2-1	-	-	TGCAGCGGATCCGTGGCCCCAGGGACCGAGGGCAATGAGCAGTTCTTC	CSGSVAPGTEGNEQFF
TRBV18	TRBJ2-5	TRBD2	-	TGTGCCAGCTCACCACTGACTAGCGGAGACCAAGAGACCCAGTACTTC	CASSPLTSGDQETQYF
TRBV5-5	TRBJ2-2	-	few	TGTGCCAGCATAAGTGTGATCGGGAACACCGGGGAGCTGTTTTTT	CASISVIGNTGELFF
TRBV12-3/TRBV12-4	TRBJ2-7	-	-	TGTGCCAGCAGCCCCGCTAGAGACGAGCAGTACTTC	CASSPARDEQYF
TRBV24-1	TRBJ2-5	-	-	TGTGCCACCAGTGATTTGGGGTTCGCATTCTTC	CATSDLGFAFF
TRBV20-1	TRBJ1-1	-	few	TGCAGTGCTAGAGAGGCAGCGAACACTGAAGCTTTCTTT	CSAREAANTEAFF
TRBV7-6	TRBJ2-2	-	-	TGTGCCAGCAGCGATCGCCATGGAAACACCGGGGAGCTGTTTTTT	CASSDRHGNTGELFF
TRBV28	TRBJ1-1	-	-	TGTGCCAGCAGTTTAAAGAGGACCGCTTTCTTT	CASSLKRTAFF
TRBV28	TRBJ2-7	TRBD2	-	TGTGCCAGCAGTTCCACGGCCAGCGGGGGGGTCTACGAGCAGTACTTC	CASSSTASGGVYEQYF
TRBV6-5	TRBJ2-3	-	few	TGTGCCAGCAGTTACGGGACACTTGGGGGGCGCGCAGATACGCAGTATTTT	CASSYGTLGGRADTQYF
TRBV3-1	TRBJ2-1	TRBD2	few	TGTGCCAGCAGCCAGGCCAGCGGGGGGGCCAAGGATGAGCAGTTCTTC	CASSQASGGAKDEQFF
TRBV19	TRBJ2-1	-	-	TGTGCCAGTAGTAGCGGGTCTAGCTCCTACAATGAGCAGTTCTTC	CASSSGSSSYNEQFF
TRBV10-3	TRBJ2-6	-	few	TGTGCCATCAGTGCGGGGGCCGGGGCCAACGTCCTGACTTTC	CAISAGAGANVLTF